This TCR beta chain appears in the sequencing data of a study of blood T cell repertoires in COVID-19. In the authors' workflow: Amplification with reference gene primers provided the estimates of nucleated cell counts. Clones were sequenced by immunoSEQ multiplex PCR, and TCRdb holds only the in-frame ones, with some missing. The V and J calls and the clone size are those of that table, but D and trimming were determined from the DNA. The data hold about 110,000 clones, with 80% to 90% observed a single time. The clonotype was recovered from a woman in her forties or fifties with acute or convalescent COVID-19. Sequencing input: peripheral blood.

CDR3 residues: CAWSMTVYGYTF. CDR3 nucleotides: TGTGCCTGGAGTATGACAGTATATGGCTACACCTTC. V and J are TRBV30 and TRBJ1-2, with a tentative D call TRBD1 (5 bases). V was clipped by 2 bases and J by 5 bases, with 9 bases between them. The CDR3 extends over 12 amino acids. Germline assignment: CDR1 GTSNPN and CDR2 SVGIG (reference sequence). Full variable domain (remainder filled in from reference TRBV30 and TRBJ1-2): SQTIHQWPATLVQPVGSPLSLECTVEGTSNPNLYWYRQAAGRGLQLLFYSVGIGQISSEVPQNLSASRPQDRQFILSSKKLLLSDSGFYLCAWSMTVYGYTFGSGTRLTVV.